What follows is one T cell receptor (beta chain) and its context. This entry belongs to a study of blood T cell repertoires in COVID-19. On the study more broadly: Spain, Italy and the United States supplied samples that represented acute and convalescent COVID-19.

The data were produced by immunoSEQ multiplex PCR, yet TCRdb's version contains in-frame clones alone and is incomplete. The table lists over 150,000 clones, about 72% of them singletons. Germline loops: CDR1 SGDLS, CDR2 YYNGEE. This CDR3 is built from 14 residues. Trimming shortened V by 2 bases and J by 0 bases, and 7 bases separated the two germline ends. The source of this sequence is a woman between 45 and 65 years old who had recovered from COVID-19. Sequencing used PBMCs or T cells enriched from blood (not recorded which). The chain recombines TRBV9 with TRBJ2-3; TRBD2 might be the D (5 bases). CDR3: CASSVGLSTDTQYF. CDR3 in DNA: TGTGCCAGCAGCGTCGGACTGAGCACAGATACGCAGTATTTT.